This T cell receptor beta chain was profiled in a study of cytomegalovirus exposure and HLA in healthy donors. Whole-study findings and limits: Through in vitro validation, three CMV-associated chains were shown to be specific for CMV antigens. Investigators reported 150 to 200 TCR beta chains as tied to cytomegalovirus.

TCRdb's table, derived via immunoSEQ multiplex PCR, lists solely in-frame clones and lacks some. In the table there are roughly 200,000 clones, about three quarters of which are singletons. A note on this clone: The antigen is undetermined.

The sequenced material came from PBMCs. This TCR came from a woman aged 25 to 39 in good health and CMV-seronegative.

CDR3 nucleotide sequence: TGTGCCAGTAGTATGGGCGTGGGCGAGCAGTACTTC. Protein product: CASSMGVGEQYF. The chain recombines TRBV19 with TRBJ2-7, with no clear D. The CDR3 contains 12 residues. Germline-derived CDR1 and CDR2 are LNHDA and SQIVND (reference sequence). Trimming stripped 3 bases from V and 6 bases from J, with 9 bases between.